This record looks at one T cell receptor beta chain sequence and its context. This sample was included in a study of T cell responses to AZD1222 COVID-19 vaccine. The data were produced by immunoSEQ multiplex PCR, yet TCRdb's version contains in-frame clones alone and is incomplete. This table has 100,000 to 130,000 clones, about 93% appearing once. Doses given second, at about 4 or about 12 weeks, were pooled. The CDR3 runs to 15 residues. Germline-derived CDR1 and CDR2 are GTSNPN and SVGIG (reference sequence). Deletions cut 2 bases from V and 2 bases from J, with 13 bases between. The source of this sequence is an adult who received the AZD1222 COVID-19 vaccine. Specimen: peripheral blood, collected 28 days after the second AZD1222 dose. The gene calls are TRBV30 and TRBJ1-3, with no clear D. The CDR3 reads CAWSPRRSPGNTIYF. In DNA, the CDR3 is TGTGCCTGGAGTCCCCGAAGGTCCCCTGGAAACACCATATATTTT. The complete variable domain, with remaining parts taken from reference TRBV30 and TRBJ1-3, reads SQTIHQWPATLVQPVGSPLSLECTVEGTSNPNLYWYRQAAGRGLQLLFYSVGIGQISSEVPQNLSASRPQDRQFILSSKKLLLSDSGFYLCAWSPRRSPGNTIYFGEGSWLTVV.